Listed below are T cell receptor beta chains from one sample, sequenced in a study of identical twins. TCRdb processed the 5' RACE reads anew with MiXCR; each CDR3 protein has one entry. Of hundreds of thousands of distinct CDR3 sequences listed, over 5% were seen once; the top ten hold roughly 2%. The source material was naive T cells sorted from blood. All receptors derive from a man aged 18 to 35 in good health. The CDR3 runs from the conserved cysteine through the conserved F or W. A D gene is named only where the DNA matches it firmly. Some rows have no size entry. The others give once, few or many, or a class for an expanded clone.

J gene: TRBJ1-1; V gene: TRBV7-6; clone size: few; D gene: TRBD1; CDR3 protein: CASSGGTGGGIPEAFF; CDR3 DNA: TGTGCCAGCAGCGGTGGGACAGGGGGCGGGATCCCCGAAGCTTTCTTT
J gene: TRBJ2-7; V gene: TRBV7-9; clone size: few; D gene: TRBD1; CDR3 protein: CASSSTGTGGYEQYF; CDR3 DNA: TGTGCCAGCAGCTCTACCGGGACAGGGGGTTATGAGCAGTACTTC
J gene: TRBJ2-3; V gene: TRBV7-9; clone size: .; D gene: .; CDR3 protein: CASSTTPASDDTQYF; CDR3 DNA: TGTGCCAGCAGCACCACTCCAGCGAGCGATGATACGCAGTATTTT
J gene: TRBJ2-7; V gene: TRBV11-2; clone size: few; D gene: .; CDR3 protein: CASSPGWGYEQYF; CDR3 DNA: TGTGCCAGCAGCCCGGGATGGGGCTACGAGCAGTACTTC
J gene: TRBJ2-1; V gene: TRBV27; clone size: .; D gene: TRBD2; CDR3 protein: CASSLFPSGSGGEQFF; CDR3 DNA: TGTGCCAGCAGTTTATTCCCTAGCGGGAGCGGGGGTGAGCAGTTCTTC
J gene: TRBJ1-2; V gene: TRBV7-9; clone size: .; D gene: TRBD1; CDR3 protein: CASSPGTGGDRGYTF; CDR3 DNA: TGTGCCAGCAGCCCAGGGACAGGGGGCGACCGTGGCTACACCTTC
J gene: TRBJ2-7; V gene: TRBV10-3; clone size: many; D gene: .; CDR3 protein: CASSGPAHTYEQYF; CDR3 DNA: TGTGCCTCTTCCGGTCCCGCGCATACCTACGAGCAGTACTTC
J gene: TRBJ1-6; V gene: TRBV25-1; clone size: .; D gene: .; CDR3 protein: CASSEGQGGDSYNSPLHF; CDR3 DNA: TGTGCCAGCAGTGAAGGGCAGGGAGGAGATTCCTATAATTCACCCCTCCACTTT
J gene: TRBJ2-6; V gene: TRBV20-1; clone size: few; D gene: TRBD2; CDR3 protein: CSARGGGLASDGANVLTF; CDR3 DNA: TGCAGTGCTAGAGGGGGGGGACTAGCCTCTGACGGGGCCAACGTCCTGACTTTC
J gene: TRBJ1-1; V gene: TRBV12-3/TRBV12-4; clone size: many; D gene: .; CDR3 protein: CASSPDKNTEAFF; CDR3 DNA: TGTGCCAGCAGTCCCGACAAGAACACTGAAGCTTTCTTT
J gene: TRBJ1-6; V gene: TRBV7-6; clone size: many; D gene: TRBD1; CDR3 protein: CASGRTGPNSPLHF; CDR3 DNA: TGTGCCAGCGGACGGACAGGGCCTAATTCACCCCTCCACTTT
J gene: TRBJ2-1; V gene: TRBV12-3/TRBV12-4; clone size: many; D gene: TRBD2; CDR3 protein: CASSHSTSGIGEQFF; CDR3 DNA: TGTGCCAGCAGCCACTCGACTAGCGGGATTGGTGAGCAGTTCTTC
J gene: TRBJ2-3; V gene: TRBV14; clone size: many; D gene: .; CDR3 protein: CASTESGLGDTQYF; CDR3 DNA: TGTGCTTCCACGGAGTCGGGTTTAGGAGATACGCAGTATTTT
J gene: TRBJ2-4; V gene: TRBV5-1; clone size: .; D gene: TRBD2; CDR3 protein: CASSPGLAGGPGENIQYF; CDR3 DNA: TGCGCCAGCAGCCCAGGACTAGCGGGAGGGCCGGGCGAAAACATTCAGTACTTC
J gene: TRBJ2-2; V gene: TRBV12-3/TRBV12-4; clone size: many; D gene: TRBD2; CDR3 protein: CASSPLAGNTGELFF; CDR3 DNA: TGTGCCAGCAGTCCACTAGCGGGCAACACCGGGGAGCTGTTTTTT
J gene: TRBJ2-1; V gene: TRBV11-2; clone size: .; D gene: TRBD2; CDR3 protein: CASSLRLGTSGRGPNEQFF; CDR3 DNA: TGTGCCAGCAGCTTAAGATTAGGGACTAGCGGGAGGGGACCCAATGAGCAGTTCTTC
J gene: TRBJ2-7; V gene: TRBV28; clone size: .; D gene: .; CDR3 protein: CASTQNGLEQYF; CDR3 DNA: TGTGCCAGCACCCAAAACGGGCTCGAGCAGTACTTC
J gene: TRBJ2-3; V gene: TRBV27; clone size: many; D gene: .; CDR3 protein: CASSSPDGLYSTDTQYF; CDR3 DNA: TGTGCCAGCAGTTCCCCGGACGGTTTGTATAGTACAGATACGCAGTATTTT
J gene: TRBJ2-3; V gene: TRBV24-1; clone size: many; D gene: TRBD2; CDR3 protein: CATSDLTSGSNMDTQYF; CDR3 DNA: TGTGCCACCAGTGATCTTACTAGCGGGAGTAATATGGATACGCAGTATTTT
J gene: TRBJ1-5; V gene: TRBV27; clone size: .; D gene: .; CDR3 protein: CASSYKRGQPQHF; CDR3 DNA: TGTGCCAGCAGTTATAAAAGGGGTCAGCCCCAGCATTTT
J gene: TRBJ2-2; V gene: TRBV6-2/TRBV6-3; clone size: few; D gene: .; CDR3 protein: CASSYRRARELFF; CDR3 DNA: TGTGCCAGCAGTTACAGGAGGGCCCGGGAGCTGTTTTTT
J gene: TRBJ2-7; V gene: TRBV5-1; clone size: few; D gene: .; CDR3 protein: CASSLQGEQYF; CDR3 DNA: TGCGCCAGCAGCTTGCAGGGCGAGCAGTACTTC
J gene: TRBJ2-6; V gene: TRBV12-3/TRBV12-4; clone size: few; D gene: TRBD1; CDR3 protein: CASSLALGQGASGANVLTF; CDR3 DNA: TGTGCCAGCAGTTTAGCGCTGGGACAGGGGGCCTCAGGGGCCAACGTCCTGACTTTC
J gene: TRBJ2-5; V gene: TRBV27; clone size: many; D gene: .; CDR3 protein: CASSPLSLSRETQYF; CDR3 DNA: TGTGCCAGCAGTCCCCTTTCCCTCTCCCGAGAGACCCAGTACTTC
J gene: TRBJ2-5; V gene: TRBV7-9; clone size: many; D gene: TRBD1; CDR3 protein: CASSSREQGIWETQYF; CDR3 DNA: TGTGCCAGCAGCTCTAGGGAACAGGGGATTTGGGAGACCCAGTACTTC
J gene: TRBJ2-2; V gene: TRBV7-2; clone size: few; D gene: .; CDR3 protein: CASSLAPVFLRVGVNTGELFF; CDR3 DNA: TGTGCCAGCAGCTTAGCCCCGGTTTTCTTGCGGGTCGGCGTCAACACCGGGGAGCTGTTTTTT
J gene: TRBJ2-7; V gene: TRBV3-1; clone size: .; D gene: .; CDR3 protein: CASSLRLSRGRQSYEQYF; CDR3 DNA: TGTGCCAGCAGCCTACGCTTATCCCGTGGACGGCAGTCCTACGAGCAGTACTTC
J gene: TRBJ1-5; V gene: TRBV9; clone size: few; D gene: .; CDR3 protein: CASSVDGGSNQPQHF; CDR3 DNA: TGTGCCAGCAGCGTAGATGGGGGTAGCAATCAGCCCCAGCATTTT
J gene: TRBJ2-1; V gene: TRBV7-9; clone size: few; D gene: TRBD2; CDR3 protein: CASSAATSGHNNEQFF; CDR3 DNA: TGTGCCAGCAGCGCCGCAACTAGCGGCCATAACAATGAGCAGTTCTTC
J gene: TRBJ2-7; V gene: TRBV6-5; clone size: many; D gene: .; CDR3 protein: CASRDRTYEQYF; CDR3 DNA: TGTGCCAGCAGGGACCGAACCTACGAGCAGTACTTC
J gene: TRBJ2-1; V gene: TRBV9; clone size: few; D gene: TRBD1; CDR3 protein: CASSEGTGLYNEQFF; CDR3 DNA: TGTGCCAGCAGCGAGGGGACAGGTCTTTACAATGAGCAGTTCTTC
J gene: TRBJ2-1; V gene: TRBV29-1; clone size: many; D gene: .; CDR3 protein: CSVGTVAGRNEQFF; CDR3 DNA: TGCAGCGTCGGGACAGTAGCGGGCCGCAATGAGCAGTTCTTC
J gene: TRBJ1-1; V gene: TRBV20-1; clone size: .; D gene: TRBD1; CDR3 protein: CSATGQGGTEAFF; CDR3 DNA: TGCAGTGCTACCGGACAGGGCGGCACTGAAGCTTTCTTT
J gene: TRBJ2-1; V gene: TRBV27; clone size: few; D gene: TRBD1; CDR3 protein: CASSSLQITGTGSRNEQFF; CDR3 DNA: TGTGCCAGCAGTTCCCTCCAAATAACCGGGACAGGGTCTCGGAATGAGCAGTTCTTC
J gene: TRBJ1-6; V gene: TRBV5-5; clone size: many; D gene: .; CDR3 protein: CASSEDRGANSPLHF; CDR3 DNA: TGTGCCAGCAGCGAGGATCGGGGAGCTAATTCACCCCTCCACTTT
J gene: TRBJ2-1; V gene: TRBV5-1; clone size: few; D gene: .; CDR3 protein: CASSLGTFYNEQFF; CDR3 DNA: TGCGCCAGCAGCTTAGGGACGTTCTACAATGAGCAGTTCTTC
J gene: TRBJ1-5; V gene: TRBV7-8; clone size: .; D gene: .; CDR3 protein: CASSERQVENQPQHF; CDR3 DNA: TGTGCCAGCAGCGAACGACAGGTGGAGAATCAGCCCCAGCATTTT
J gene: TRBJ2-1; V gene: TRBV29-1; clone size: many; D gene: .; CDR3 protein: CSVGGEQFF; CDR3 DNA: TGCAGCGTTGGAGGTGAGCAGTTCTTC
J gene: TRBJ2-7; V gene: TRBV29-1; clone size: few; D gene: .; CDR3 protein: CSVEVGGTGEPYEQYF; CDR3 DNA: TGCAGCGTTGAAGTCGGGGGGACAGGCGAACCCTACGAGCAGTACTTC
J gene: TRBJ2-3; V gene: TRBV5-1; clone size: many; D gene: .; CDR3 protein: CASSHTQTQDTQYF; CDR3 DNA: TGCGCCAGCAGCCACACACAGACCCAAGATACGCAGTATTTT
J gene: TRBJ2-5; V gene: TRBV29-1; clone size: few; D gene: TRBD1; CDR3 protein: CSGSDRLGKTQYF; CDR3 DNA: TGCAGCGGTTCGGACAGGCTGGGGAAGACCCAGTACTTC
J gene: TRBJ1-1; V gene: TRBV7-8; clone size: .; D gene: TRBD1; CDR3 protein: CASSLGGTGTNTEAFF; CDR3 DNA: TGTGCCAGCAGCTTAGGGGGGACAGGGACGAACACTGAAGCTTTCTTT
J gene: TRBJ2-1; V gene: TRBV12-3/TRBV12-4; clone size: many; D gene: TRBD2; CDR3 protein: CASSPTSGSSLEQFF; CDR3 DNA: TGTGCCAGCAGTCCGACTAGCGGGAGTTCTTTGGAGCAGTTCTTC
J gene: TRBJ2-5; V gene: TRBV29-1; clone size: many; D gene: .; CDR3 protein: CSVITAGPSFQETQYF; CDR3 DNA: TGCAGCGTCATAACGGCGGGCCCCTCGTTTCAAGAGACCCAGTACTTC
J gene: TRBJ2-3; V gene: TRBV30; clone size: .; D gene: TRBD1; CDR3 protein: CARGQTTSTDTQYF; CDR3 DNA: TGTGCCCGGGGACAGACGACTAGCACAGATACGCAGTATTTT
J gene: TRBJ2-1; V gene: TRBV5-1; clone size: .; D gene: .; CDR3 protein: CASRADWGSGEQFF; CDR3 DNA: TGCGCCAGCAGGGCCGATTGGGGGTCGGGTGAGCAGTTCTTC
J gene: TRBJ2-1; V gene: TRBV29-1; clone size: few; D gene: .; CDR3 protein: CSVDLPVMGSEQFF; CDR3 DNA: TGCAGCGTTGATCTTCCGGTGATGGGAAGTGAGCAGTTCTTC
J gene: TRBJ1-1; V gene: TRBV16; clone size: .; D gene: .; CDR3 protein: CASSHFRAATEAFF; CDR3 DNA: TGTGCCAGCAGCCATTTTCGTGCGGCCACTGAAGCTTTCTTT
J gene: TRBJ2-7; V gene: TRBV28; clone size: .; D gene: TRBD1; CDR3 protein: CASRRTGKGYEQYF; CDR3 DNA: TGTGCCAGCAGACGGACAGGGAAAGGTTACGAGCAGTACTTC
J gene: TRBJ1-4; V gene: TRBV27; clone size: .; D gene: .; CDR3 protein: CASSLSKGSANEKLFF; CDR3 DNA: TGTGCCAGCAGTTTATCGAAGGGGTCCGCTAATGAAAAACTGTTTTTT
J gene: TRBJ2-2; V gene: TRBV12-3/TRBV12-4; clone size: .; D gene: TRBD2; CDR3 protein: CASGKREGELFF; CDR3 DNA: TGTGCCAGCGGAAAGCGGGAGGGGGAGCTGTTTTTT
J gene: TRBJ2-7; V gene: TRBV30; clone size: few; D gene: TRBD1; CDR3 protein: CAWRSGTGRSYEQYF; CDR3 DNA: TGTGCCTGGAGGAGTGGGACAGGGCGGTCCTACGAGCAGTACTTC
J gene: TRBJ2-5; V gene: TRBV24-1; clone size: many; D gene: .; CDR3 protein: CATSDLGPKETQYF; CDR3 DNA: TGTGCCACCAGTGATTTGGGACCGAAAGAGACCCAGTACTTC
J gene: TRBJ2-3; V gene: TRBV20-1; clone size: .; D gene: .; CDR3 protein: CSATDESGSSTDTQYF; CDR3 DNA: TGCAGTGCCACTGACGAAAGCGGATCTAGCACAGATACGCAGTATTTT
J gene: TRBJ1-2; V gene: TRBV2; clone size: few; D gene: .; CDR3 protein: CASSLAEMYGYTF; CDR3 DNA: TGTGCCAGCAGTTTGGCAGAGATGTATGGCTACACCTTC
J gene: TRBJ2-1; V gene: TRBV29-1; clone size: many; D gene: TRBD1; CDR3 protein: CSVTGVSYNEQFF; CDR3 DNA: TGCAGCGTCACAGGGGTGTCCTACAATGAGCAGTTCTTC
J gene: TRBJ2-1; V gene: TRBV27; clone size: many; D gene: TRBD2; CDR3 protein: CASSLLRGRWYNEQFF; CDR3 DNA: TGTGCCAGCAGTTTATTACGCGGGAGATGGTACAATGAGCAGTTCTTC
J gene: TRBJ2-1; V gene: TRBV20-1; clone size: many; D gene: .; CDR3 protein: CSARVFGLANEQFF; CDR3 DNA: TGCAGTGCTAGAGTGTTCGGTTTGGCCAATGAGCAGTTCTTC